This entry lists 26 T cell receptor beta chains sequenced from one sample in a study of blood T cell repertoires in COVID-19. Profiling relied on immunoSEQ multiplex PCR, and the TCRdb table lists in-frame clones only, not all of them. In the table there are a few hundred thousand clones, around 91% of which are singletons. The sequencing input was PBMCs or T cells enriched from blood (not recorded which). These receptors all stem from a man aged 30 to 45 who had recovered from COVID-19.

V is TRBV30 and J is TRBJ1-2, with D possibly matching TRBD1 (5 bases). CDR1 GTSNPN and CDR2 SVGIG come from the germline V gene (reference sequence). This CDR3 comprises 14 residues. The V end was cut by 5 bases, the J end by 5 bases, with 18 bases between. The chain's CDR3 is CAWGTGRVVYGYTF. DNA of the CDR3: TGTGCCTGGGGTACCGGCAGGGTCGTTTATGGCTACACCTTC.

The rearrangement links TRBV3-1 (or the pseudogene TRBV3-2) to TRBJ1-1; 8 bases align to TRBD1. Trimming at V came to 6 bases and at J to 10 bases, leaving 10 bases not matched to a gene. Looked up from germline, CDR1 is LGHDT and CDR2 is YNNKEL (reference sequence). The CDR3 has 13 residues. The CDR3: CASRPPSTGAAFF. CDR3 nucleotides: TGTGCCAGCAGACCTCCCTCGACAGGGGCAGCTTTCTTT.

The CDR3 reads CASRLTSGRVYEQYF. The CDR3 DNA is TGCGCCAGCAGACTGACTAGCGGGAGGGTTTACGAGCAGTACTTC. The chain has TRBV5-1 and TRBJ2-7; 14 bases map to TRBD2. This CDR3 region has 15 residues. The V and J ends lost 5 bases and 4 bases, in that order; junction bases with no gene match: 5. Germline-derived CDR1 and CDR2 are SGHRS and YFSETQ.

V and J are TRBV21-1 and TRBJ2-7; the table's D call TRBD2 went unverified against the DNA. TRBV21-1 is a pseudogene. This CDR3 is 14 amino acids long. The CDR3 is CASSKGWSSYEQYF. DNA of the CDR3: TGTGCCAGCAGCAAAGGCTGGAGCTCCTACGAGCAGTACTTC.

The V gene is TRBV11-3, the J gene TRBJ2-1; TRBD2 matches 9 bases. The CDR3 extends over 15 amino acids. V was pared by 1 base and J by 13 bases, with 11 bases of the junction left unmatched. The germline gives CDR1 SGHNT, CDR2 YENEEA. CDR3 sequence reads: CASSLGLAETYHQFF. The CDR3, as DNA: TGTGCCAGCAGCTTAGGACTAGCGGAGACCTACCACCAGTTCTTC. The full variable domain, completed using reference TRBV11-3 and TRBJ2-1, is EAGVVQSPRYKIIEKKQPVAFWCNPISGHNTLYWYLQNLGQGPELLIRYENEEAVDDSQLPKDRFSAERLKGVDSTLKIQPAELGDSAVYLCASSLGLAETYHQFFGPGTRLTVL.

This chain connects TRBV29-1 to TRBJ2-5, with 9 bases that match TRBD2. The CDR3 is 15 amino acids. Trimming removed 5 bases from V and 3 bases from J; junction bases left unmatched: 10. The germline CDR1 and CDR2 sequences are SQVTM and ANQGSEA. The CDR3 DNA reads as TGCAGCGTTAAGGGGCTAGCGGGAATTGAAGAGACCCAGTACTTC. As protein: CSVKGLAGIEETQYF.

V gene TRBV27 combines with J gene TRBJ1-5; TRBD1 might be the D (6 bases). The CDR3 spans 14 residues. Germline assignment: CDR1 MNHEY and CDR2 SMNVEV (reference sequence). The V end was cut by 6 bases, the J end by 8 bases, with 17 bases between. The DNA for the CDR3 is TGTGCCAGCAGGGCCCGGGACAAGGAAAAGCCCCAGCATTTT. This encodes CASRARDKEKPQHF.

This clone appeared a single time. This chain links TRBV12-5 with TRBJ1-2; tentatively, D is TRBD1 (6 bases). The V end lost 6 bases, the J end lost 8 bases, and 16 bases lay between the germline ends. The CDR3 runs 13 residues. In germline, CDR1 is LGHNT, CDR2 FRNRAP. The CDR3 DNA is TGTGCTAGTGGAACCGGGACACCCCAGGGCTACACCTTC. Its protein product is CASGTGTPQGYTF.

The V and J genes are TRBV11-2 and TRBJ2-3; 7 nucleotides line up with TRBD2. Germline V lookup: CDR1 SGHAT, CDR2 FQNNGV. V trimming: 1 base; J trimming: 6 bases; junction bases outside the gene matches: 13. This CDR3 is 17 amino acids long. The CDR3 protein is CASSLVRVGGSWDTQYF. The CDR3 DNA reads TGTGCCAGCAGCTTAGTCCGAGTCGGCGGGAGTTGGGATACGCAGTATTTT.

This sequence joins TRBV24-1 and TRBJ2-3; TRBD2 matches 10 bases. In germline, CDR1 is KGHDR, CDR2 SFDVKD. The CDR3 extends over 16 amino acids. V lost 0 bases, J lost 2 bases, and 1 base stayed unmatched. Here the CDR3 reads CATSDLSGRATDTQYF. In DNA, the CDR3 is TGTGCCACCAGTGATTTGAGCGGGAGGGCCACAGATACGCAGTATTTT.

The CDR3 sequence is CASSPGTSGRTDTQYF. Written as DNA, the CDR3 is TGTGCCAGCAGCCCAGGGACTAGCGGGAGGACAGATACGCAGTATTTT. The rearrangement uses TRBV3-1 (or the pseudogene TRBV3-2) and TRBJ2-3; 15 bases align to TRBD2. The CDR3 totals 16 residues. The germline gives CDR1 LGHDT, CDR2 YNNKEL (reference sequence). V lost 4 bases to trimming and J lost 3 bases; unmatched junction nucleotides: 2.

This clone was found once. The CDR3 protein is CASTPGGSGSYEQYF. The CDR3 nucleotides read TGCGCCAGCACCCCAGGGGGGTCGGGCTCCTACGAGCAGTACTTC. The chain employs TRBV5-1 and TRBJ2-7; D may be TRBD1 (7 bases). Germline lookup yields CDR1 SGHRS and CDR2 YFSETQ. V was clipped by 6 bases and J by 0 bases, with 16 bases between them. The CDR3 is made up of 15 amino acids. The full variable domain, in which reference TRBV5-1 and TRBJ2-7 provide the parts outside the CDR3, is KAGVTQTPRYLIKTRGQQVTLSCSPISGHRSVSWYQQTPGQGLQFLFEYFSETQRNKGNFPGRFSGRQFSNSRSEMNVSTLELGDSALYLCASTPGGSGSYEQYFGPGTRLTVT.

The J gene is TRBJ1-2, the V gene TRBV7-9, with a tentative D call TRBD1 (6 bases). This CDR3 contains 13 residues. From germline, CDR1 is SEHNR and CDR2 FQNEAQ (reference sequence). The ends were cut back, 5 bases at V and 4 bases at J, with 11 bases in the middle. CDR3 in DNA: TGTGCCAGCAGCCCGACAGGATCCTATGGCTACACCTTC. It yields the protein CASSPTGSYGYTF. Complete variable domain (other parts from reference TRBV7-9 and TRBJ1-2): DTGVSQNPRHKITKRGQNVTFRCDPISEHNRLYWYRQTLGQGPEFLTYFQNEAQLEKSRLLSDRFSAERPKGSFSTLEIQRTEQGDSAMYLCASSPTGSYGYTFGSGTRLTVV.

This clone was observed a single time. This chain connects TRBV10-3 to TRBJ2-2; TRBD2 matches at 9 bases. Germline V gene sequence: CDR1 ENHRY, CDR2 SYGVKD. The CDR3 sequence is 16 residues long. V lost 3 bases to trimming and J lost 7 bases; unmatched junction nucleotides: 9. The CDR3 loop is CAISDAGGPISGELFF. The CDR3 bases are TGTGCCATCAGTGATGCGGGAGGGCCGATTAGCGGGGAGCTGTTTTTT.

This chain joins TRBV7-2 and TRBJ2-7; 8 bases match TRBD1. This CDR3 is 14 amino acids long. V dropped 0 bases and J dropped 3; count of bases not matched to a gene: 1. Germline V gives CDR1 SGHTA, CDR2 FQGNSA. The CDR3 coding sequence is TGTGCCAGCAGCTTAGCTACAGGGGGCTACGAGCAGTACTTC. Protein: CASSLATGGYEQYF.

The V call is TRBV7-3, the J call TRBJ2-7, with 11 bases that match TRBD2. Germline values: CDR1 SGHTA, CDR2 FQGTGA. CDR3 length: 17 amino acids. Trimming took 0 bases from V and 6 from J; bases not matched to a gene: 10. The CDR3: CASSLTSPLAGDGEQYF. DNA for the CDR3: TGTGCCAGCAGCTTAACGTCCCCACTAGCGGGAGACGGCGAGCAGTACTTC.

CDR3 coding DNA: TGCGCCAGCAGCTCCCAGACTGCAACTAATGAAAAACTGTTTTTT. Translation gives CASSSQTATNEKLFF. The chain recombines TRBV5-1 with TRBJ1-4; D uncertain. This CDR3 spans 15 amino acids. V was cut by 3 bases and J by 0 bases, with 9 bases left in between. The germline V gene has CDR1 SGHRS and CDR2 YFSETQ.

The chain recombines TRBV1 with TRBJ1-1. TRBV1 constitutes a pseudogene. The CDR3 is 14 residues long. The CDR3 DNA reads as TGCACCAGCAGCCAAGGGGAGGGAGGCACTGAAGCTTTCTTT. It yields the protein CTSSQGEGGTEAFF.

The count of this clone is one. CDR3 nucleotide sequence: TGTGCCAGCAGTTCTTCTAGCGGAGGCGCCCACGAGCAGTACTTC. Amino acid sequence: CASSSSSGGAHEQYF. The chain joins TRBV28 to TRBJ2-7; 7 positions agree with TRBD2. V was pared by 4 bases and J by 5 bases, with 11 bases of the junction left unmatched. The CDR3 is 15 residues long. Germline V lookup: CDR1 MDHEN, CDR2 SYDVKM.

This clone was seen a handful of times. The chain employs TRBV7-9 and TRBJ2-2, with a weak D call TRBD2 (5 bases). Germline V gene sequence: CDR1 SEHNR, CDR2 FQNEAQ (reference sequence). The length of the CDR3 is 13 residues. Trimming removed 8 bases from V and 6 bases from J, with 13 bases in between. CDR3 in DNA: TGTGCCAGCTCCCTAGGAGGCTCCGGGGAGCTGTTTTTT. It codes for CASSLGGSGELFF. Drawing the rest from reference TRBV7-9 and TRBJ2-2, the complete variable domain is DTGVSQNPRHKITKRGQNVTFRCDPISEHNRLYWYRQTLGQGPEFLTYFQNEAQLEKSRLLSDRFSAERPKGSFSTLEIQRTEQGDSAMYLCASSLGGSGELFFGEGSRLTVL.

The genes are TRBV19 and TRBJ1-2, with TRBD1 identical over 9 bases. The CDR3 consists of 16 residues. Unmatched junction bases numbered 10, after V lost 7 bases and J lost 1 base. Per the germline V gene, CDR1 is LNHDA and CDR2 is SQIVND (reference sequence). CDR3: CASNPGTGPLNYGYTF. DNA of the CDR3: TGTGCCAGTAATCCCGGGACAGGGCCTCTTAACTATGGCTACACCTTC.

This clone was detected a few times. The chain is built from TRBV5-1 and TRBJ2-7; TRBD1 matches at 9 bases. Germline lookup yields CDR1 SGHRS and CDR2 YFSETQ. CDR3 length equals 13 residues. The J segment lost 6 bases and the V segment lost 2 bases, leaving 3 bases of the junction unmatched. The CDR3 here is CASSLQGASEQYF. The CDR3, as DNA: TGCGCCAGCAGCTTACAGGGGGCAAGCGAGCAGTACTTC.

V usage is TRBV16 and J usage is TRBJ2-1; no clear D gene. This CDR3 region has 13 residues. V shed 2 bases and J shed 9 bases, with 11 bases lying between them. Germline lookup yields CDR1 KGHSY and CDR2 FQNENV. CDR3 coding DNA: TGTGCCAGCAGCCAAGAGACTCATAGTGAGCAGTTCTTC. As protein: CASSQETHSEQFF.

The chain carries TRBV28 and TRBJ2-7, with D perhaps TRBD1 (6 bases). Germline loops: CDR1 MDHEN, CDR2 SYDVKM. The V end lost 3 bases, the J end lost 6 bases, and 12 bases lay between the germline ends. This CDR3 is 13 amino acids long. CDR3 DNA: TGTGCCAGCAGTTTGGGACAACCCGTCGAGCAGTACTTC. Translating gives CASSLGQPVEQYF.

V is TRBV12-3 or TRBV12-4 and J is TRBJ2-5; D gene uncertain. CDR3 length: 12 amino acids. V shed 3 bases and J shed 5 bases, with 7 bases lying between them. The CDR3 DNA is TGTGCCAGCAGTTTTGTTTCGGAGACCCAGTACTTC. This sequence encodes CASSFVSETQYF.

This chain joins TRBV19 and TRBJ1-5; no clear D gene. CDR1 is LNHDA, CDR2 SQIVND, per germline (reference sequence). Trimming took 1 base from V and 6 from J, leaving 13 bases between them. The CDR3 sequence is 15 residues long. CDR3 sequence: CASSIVDGTGQPQHF. The CDR3 DNA reads TGTGCCAGTAGTATAGTCGACGGAACGGGTCAGCCCCAGCATTTT. The complete variable domain, with remaining parts taken from reference TRBV19 and TRBJ1-5, reads DGGITQSPKYLFRKEGQNVTLSCEQNLNHDAMYWYRQDPGQGLRLIYYSQIVNDFQKGDIAEGYSVSREKKESFPLTVTSAQKNPTAFYLCASSIVDGTGQPQHFGDGTRLSIL.